Listed here are 10 T cell receptor beta chains from one sample, sequenced in a study of pediatric ulcerative colitis. This table comes from immunoSEQ multiplex PCR, and its TCRdb copy is limited to in-frame clones, with some not included. The repertoire holds around 65,000 clones, with 77% as singletons. The sequencing sample was made of blood. The receptors were gathered from a boy younger than 18 with moderate ulcerative colitis.

The chain joins TRBV28 to TRBJ2-7, with 8 bases identical to TRBD2. Germline loops: CDR1 MDHEN, CDR2 SYDVKM. This CDR3 has 16 amino acids. The trim removed 7 bases at V and 4 bases at J, leaving 15 bases unmatched. The CDR3 reads CASTKRTSGRPYEQYF. CDR3 in DNA: TGTGCCAGCACAAAAAGGACCAGCGGGAGACCGTACGAGCAGTACTTC.

V and J are TRBV19 and TRBJ1-5; possibly TRBD1 for D (6 bases). Trimming cost V 10 bases and J 9 bases, with 19 bases left between them. Germline CDR1 LNHDA, CDR2 SQIVND (reference sequence). The CDR3 has 13 amino acids. In DNA, the CDR3 is TGTGCCACGAAGGACAGCCGTAGGCGGCCCCAGCATTTT. Its translation is CATKDSRRRPQHF.

CDR3 bases: TGTGCCAGCAGCTCCGGGGACAGGGGGTCAGATACGCAGTATTTT. This gives the protein CASSSGDRGSDTQYF. The J gene is TRBJ2-3, the V gene TRBV5-8, with TRBD1 matching 11 bases. The CDR3 extends over 15 amino acids. Germline V CDR1 and CDR2: SGHTS, YDEGEE. V lost 3 bases and J lost 4; bases outside the gene matches: 4.

This clone has more than one count but fewer than ten. V gene TRBV2 combines with J gene TRBJ2-2; D remains ambiguous. CDR1 is SNHLY and CDR2 is FYNNEI in the germline V gene. Trimming removed 6 bases at V and 3 bases at J, with 5 bases between. The CDR3 is made up of 12 amino acids. The CDR3 here is CASSAYTGELFF. CDR3 bases: TGTGCCAGCAGCGCTTACACCGGGGAGCTGTTTTTT. Filled out from reference TRBV2 and TRBJ2-2, the complete variable domain reads EPEVTQTPSHQVTQMGQEVILRCVPISNHLYFYWYRQILGQKVEFLVSFYNNEISEKSEIFDDQFSVERPDGSNFTLKIRSTKLEDSAMYFCASSAYTGELFFGEGSRLTVL.

V usage is TRBV6-5 and J usage is TRBJ2-1, with D maybe TRBD2 (6 bases). There are 13 residues in the CDR3. The V and J ends lost 8 bases and 4 bases respectively, with 12 bases between them. Germline loops: CDR1 MNHEY, CDR2 SVGAGI. The CDR3, as DNA: TGTGCCAGCCGCCGCGGGGTGTACAATGAGCAGTTCTTC. Translated, it gives CASRRGVYNEQFF.

This chain links TRBV6-5 with TRBJ1-5; D remains ambiguous. Germline V gene sequence: CDR1 MNHEY, CDR2 SVGAGI. The CDR3 length is 13 residues. The germline V and J ends were trimmed by 10 bases and 5 bases, with 15 bases remaining between them. CDR3 sequence: CATAKSVYQPQHF. For the CDR3, the DNA is TGTGCCACAGCTAAATCTGTTTATCAGCCCCAGCATTTT.

The genes are TRBV7-9 and TRBJ2-7, with a possible D match to TRBD1 (5 bases). CDR3 length equals 16 residues. Germline V lookup: CDR1 SEHNR, CDR2 FQNEAQ (reference sequence). V gave up 5 bases and J gave up 2 bases, with 19 bases separating them. CDR3 protein: CASSDLGAAYPYEQYF. The CDR3 DNA sequence: TGTGCCAGCAGCGACCTTGGGGCAGCTTATCCCTACGAGCAGTACTTC.

In its sample, this clone was seen once. The chain carries TRBV19 and TRBJ1-1; D unresolved. Germline CDR1 is LNHDA and CDR2 is SQIVND (reference sequence). The V and J ends lost 5 bases and 0 bases respectively, with 13 bases between them. This CDR3 has 15 amino acids. The CDR3, as DNA: TGTGCCAGTAGTTTCCACATCGGACTGAACACTGAAGCTTTCTTT. Amino acids: CASSFHIGLNTEAFF. Supplemented by reference TRBV19 and TRBJ1-1, the full variable domain reads DGGITQSPKYLFRKEGQNVTLSCEQNLNHDAMYWYRQDPGQGLRLIYYSQIVNDFQKGDIAEGYSVSREKKESFPLTVTSAQKNPTAFYLCASSFHIGLNTEAFFGQGTRLTVV.

The chain combines TRBV5-1 with TRBJ1-2; no clear D gene. In germline, CDR1 is SGHRS, CDR2 YFSETQ. This CDR3 has 13 residues. V was pared by 3 bases and J by 1 base, with 7 bases between. CDR3 coding DNA: TGCGCCAGCAGCTCGGGAAATAACTATGGCTACACCTTC. Residues: CASSSGNNYGYTF. Together with reference TRBV5-1 and TRBJ1-2, the CDR3 gives the full variable domain: KAGVTQTPRYLIKTRGQQVTLSCSPISGHRSVSWYQQTPGQGLQFLFEYFSETQRNKGNFPGRFSGRQFSNSRSEMNVSTLELGDSALYLCASSSGNNYGYTFGSGTRLTVV.

This sequence joins TRBV5-6 and TRBJ2-7, with 9 bases lining up with TRBD1. This CDR3 contains 15 residues. J gave up 2 bases and V 4 bases, and 7 bases lay outside the gene matches. From germline, CDR1 is SGHDT and CDR2 YYEEEE. In nucleotides, the CDR3 is TGTGCCAGCAGCCCGGACAGGGGACAAGCCTACGAGCAGTACTTC. Translation: CASSPDRGQAYEQYF.